Presented here are 9 T cell receptor beta chains from one specimen sequenced in a study of OX40 agonist ivuxolimab in advanced cancers. The table came from immunoSEQ multiplex PCR; TCRdb's copy has only in-frame clones and leaves some out. The table has tens of thousands of clones, approximately 83% seen once; the top ten hold 0.38%. This sample comprised CD4+ or CD8+ T cells sorted from blood, obtained in a trial of the OX40 agonist ivuxolimab. The source is an adult with an advanced solid tumor such as melanoma, head and neck, liver or kidney cancer.

V is TRBV18 and J is TRBJ2-3, with unresolved D. CDR3 length: 15 residues. CDR1 is KGHSH and CDR2 is LQKENI in the germline V gene. V was cut by 2 bases and J by 2 bases, with 11 bases left in between. The CDR3 spells CASSPEQQYTDTQYF. The CDR3 coding sequence is TGTGCCAGCTCACCAGAGCAACAGTACACAGATACGCAGTATTTT.

The chain couples TRBV7-2 to TRBJ2-7; the D gene is possibly TRBD2 (6 bases). The germline V and J ends were trimmed by 6 bases and 0 bases, with 12 bases remaining between them. This CDR3 contains 14 residues. Looked up from germline, CDR1 is SGHTA and CDR2 is FQGNSA. CDR3 in amino acids: CASRFSGSSYEQYF. CDR3 sequence (DNA): TGTGCCAGCAGGTTTAGCGGTAGCTCCTACGAGCAGTACTTC. Using reference TRBV7-2 and TRBJ2-7 for the parts outside the CDR3, the full variable domain is GAGVSQSPSNKVTEKGKDVELRCDPISGHTALYWYRQSLGQGLEFLIYFQGNSAPDKSGLPSDRFSAERTGGSVSTLTIQRTQQEDSAVYLCASRFSGSSYEQYFGPGTRLTVT.

The chain employs TRBV5-1 and TRBJ1-1, with TRBD1 identical over 7 bases. This CDR3 is 13 amino acids long. The V and J ends lost 4 bases and 3 bases, in that order; junction bases with no gene match: 3. Per germline, CDR1 SGHRS and CDR2 YFSETQ. In DNA, the CDR3 is TGCGCCAGCAGCCCCGGGACAGACACTGAAGCTTTCTTT. Its protein is CASSPGTDTEAFF.

The rearrangement joins TRBV28 to TRBJ2-5; weak D call: TRBD2 (7 bases). The germline CDR1 and CDR2 sequences are MDHEN and SYDVKM. Trimming shortened V by 6 bases and J by 5 bases, and 19 bases separated the two germline ends. This CDR3 region has 15 residues. The DNA of the CDR3 is TGTGCCAGCAGCCGAGAAGGGGGGGGATCGGAGACCCAGTACTTC. Protein sequence: CASSREGGGSETQYF.

Only a few counts were recorded for this clone. The rearrangement uses TRBV19 and TRBJ2-7, with D perhaps TRBD1 or TRBD2 (5 bases each). CDR1 is LNHDA and CDR2 is SQIVND in the germline V gene (reference sequence). Between the trimmed V and J ends, which lost 5 bases and 0 bases, there was a span of 11 bases. The CDR3 length is 14 residues. The CDR3 DNA sequence: TGTGCCAGTAGTCCCAGAGGGGCCTCCTACGAGCAGTACTTC. Amino acids: CASSPRGASYEQYF.

The chain recombines TRBV7-2 with TRBJ1-6, with 7 bases matching TRBD1. There are 14 residues in the CDR3. The V gene end was trimmed by 6 bases and the J gene end by 9 bases; junction bases not matched to a gene: 8. CDR1 and CDR2 from the germline V gene are SGHTA and FQGNSA. The CDR3 region is CASRSGTASSPLHF. The DNA for the CDR3 is TGTGCCAGCAGATCCGGGACAGCTAGTTCACCCCTCCACTTT.

The rearrangement uses TRBV25-1 and TRBJ1-2; D gene unclear. From germline, CDR1 is MGHDK and CDR2 SYGVNS. The CDR3 has 13 amino acids. The V end lost 3 bases, the J end lost 8 bases, and 13 bases lay between the germline ends. CDR3 sequence (DNA): TGTGCCAGCAGTGAGTCGAGAGTGGACGGCTACACCTTC. It translates to CASSESRVDGYTF.

In its sample, this clone was seen a few times. V is TRBV11-2 and J is TRBJ1-6; 7 bases map to TRBD1. The CDR3 is 14 amino acids. V lost 7 bases, J lost 7 bases, and 7 bases stayed unmatched. Germline CDR1 and CDR2: SGHAT and FQNNGV. The DNA of the CDR3 is TGTGCCAGCACACCGGGACAGTTCAATTCACCCCTCCACTTT. Protein: CASTPGQFNSPLHF.

V gene TRBV2 combines with J gene TRBJ1-3; the match to TRBD1 covers 7 bases. Germline V CDR1 and CDR2: SNHLY, FYNNEI. This CDR3 region has 18 residues. Germline trimming cut 1 base from V and 3 bases from J; bases unmatched to any gene: 12. The CDR3 DNA is TGTGCCAGCAGTGAAGGAATGAGGGGGCCCACCCTTGGAAACACCATATATTTT. It is translated as CASSEGMRGPTLGNTIYF.